Listed below are T cell receptor beta chains from one sample, sequenced in a study of PD-1 blockade in classical Hodgkin lymphoma. Measured with immunoSEQ multiplex PCR; TCRdb has only the in-frame clones, and not every one. The sample holds 12,000 or so clones; more than 75% are singletons and the top ten take approximately 28%. The sequencing used peripheral blood mononuclear cells (PBMCs), collected at baseline. These receptors were taken from a human donor with classical Hodgkin lymphoma. Both conserved end residues are part of each CDR3. A D gene is named only where the DNA matches it firmly. Clone sizes are given selectively: once, few, many, or a class where the clone is expanded.

TRBV13,once,16,TRBJ2-2,-,CASSLEASVDTGELFF,TGTGCCAGCAGCTTAGAAGCCAGCGTAGACACCGGGGAGCTGTTTTTT
TRBV11-2,-,17,TRBJ2-3,TRBD1,CASGRQGAMGRTDTQYF,TGTGCCAGTGGGCGGCAGGGGGCCATGGGGCGCACAGATACGCAGTATTTT
TRBV6-6,few,12,TRBJ1-4,-,CAVSWTNEKLFF,TGTGCCGTCTCCTGGACTAATGAAAAACTGTTTTTT
TRBV28,-,14,TRBJ1-4,-,CASRPSGTNEKLFF,TGTGCCAGCAGACCGTCTGGTACCAATGAAAAACTGTTTTTT
TRBV7-9,-,15,TRBJ2-1,-,CASSWPGVSYNEQFF,TGTGCCAGCAGCTGGCCGGGGGTCTCCTACAATGAGCAGTTCTTC
TRBV19,-,13,TRBJ2-5,-,CATGTFGQETQYF,TGTGCCACCGGGACATTCGGCCAAGAGACCCAGTACTTC
TRBV15,-,17,TRBJ2-2,-,CATSRMGTYPNTGELFF,TGTGCCACCAGCAGAATGGGGACCTATCCGAACACCGGGGAGCTGTTTTTT
TRBV7-2,-,16,TRBJ2-3,TRBD1,CASSPRQGALTDTQYF,TGTGCCAGCAGCCCTCGACAGGGGGCCCTCACAGATACGCAGTATTTT
TRBV4-1,-,13,TRBJ2-3,-,CASSQSGVDTQYF,TGCGCCAGCAGCCAATCAGGGGTTGATACGCAGTATTTT
TRBV4-3,-,13,TRBJ1-2,-,CASSQTGNYGYTF,TGCGCCAGCAGCCAAACAGGGAACTATGGCTACACCTTC
TRBV28,-,15,TRBJ2-1,TRBD2,CASSTTSGSYNEQFF,TGTGCCAGCAGTACAACTAGCGGAAGCTACAATGAGCAGTTCTTC
TRBV9,-,15,TRBJ2-1,TRBD2,CASSATSGIVDEQFF,TGTGCCAGCAGCGCGACTAGCGGGATCGTCGATGAGCAGTTCTTC
TRBV9,-,17,TRBJ2-1,-,CASSVGSGAVLYNEQFF,TGTGCCAGCAGCGTCGGTTCGGGGGCGGTCCTATACAATGAGCAGTTCTTC
TRBV7-9,-,15,TRBJ2-3,-,CASSLVGQDTDTQYF,TGTGCCAGCAGCTTAGTAGGGCAGGACACAGATACGCAGTATTTT
TRBV2,-,17,TRBJ2-1,TRBD2,CASSDGGPSGTSGEQFF,TGTGCCAGCAGTGACGGGGGCCCTAGCGGGACCAGCGGTGAGCAGTTCTTC
TRBV30,-,16,TRBJ2-3,TRBD2,CAWEPGTSGKTDTQYF,TGTGCCTGGGAACCCGGGACTAGCGGGAAAACAGATACGCAGTATTTT
TRBV6-1,once,13,TRBJ1-1,-,CASSVGAYIEAFF,TGTGCCAGCAGTGTGGGGGCGTACATTGAAGCTTTCTTT
TRBV10-3,few,14,TRBJ1-2,-,CAISDGIVYYGYTF,TGTGCCATCAGTGACGGGATAGTCTACTATGGCTACACCTTC
TRBV7-2,-,18,TRBJ1-4,TRBD1,CASSLARAGGFRVEKLFF,TGTGCCAGCAGCTTAGCACGGGCAGGGGGCTTTCGTGTTGAAAAACTGTTTTTT
TRBV5-4,-,15,TRBJ1-2,-,CASGHPPGKTYGYTF,TGTGCCAGCGGGCACCCACCAGGAAAGACCTATGGCTACACCTTC
TRBV7-6,-,10,TRBJ2-7,-,CASSPNEQYF,TGTGCCAGCAGCCCCAACGAGCAGTACTTC
TRBV11-2,-,13,TRBJ1-5,-,CASSYGLNQPQHF,TGTGCCAGCAGCTATGGTTTGAATCAGCCCCAGCATTTT
TRBV27,-,12,TRBJ1-1,-,CASGLPGTEAFF,TGTGCCAGCGGGCTCCCAGGGACTGAAGCTTTCTTT
TRBV4-2,-,15,TRBJ1-1,-,CASSLRDGAETGAFF,TGTGCCAGCAGCCTCAGGGACGGGGCCGAAACCGGAGCTTTCTTT
TRBV10-1,few,12,TRBJ1-2,-,CASSDRGYGYTF,TGCGCCAGCAGTGATAGGGGATATGGCTACACCTTC
TRBV5-4,-,15,TRBJ1-2,TRBD1,CASSFRGQGNYGYTF,TGTGCCAGCAGCTTTCGGGGACAGGGAAACTATGGCTACACCTTC
TRBV5-1,-,16,TRBJ1-4,-,CASSLDRLGIGEKLFF,TGCGCCAGCAGCTTGGACAGGTTGGGAATTGGTGAAAAACTGTTTTTT
TRBV29-1,-,12,TRBJ2-1,-,CSVLEGVGEQFF,TGCAGCGTACTCGAGGGGGTCGGTGAGCAGTTCTTC
TRBV2,-,16,TRBJ1-1,-,CASRDQKTGVGTEAFF,TGTGCCAGCAGAGACCAAAAAACTGGCGTAGGGACTGAAGCTTTCTTT
TRBV9,few,15,TRBJ1-1,-,CASSTRMTGNTEAFF,TGTGCCAGCAGCACCCGGATGACGGGGAACACTGAAGCTTTCTTT
TRBV5-4,-,15,TRBJ2-7,TRBD1,CASTNRDRGFGEQYF,TGTGCCAGCACCAACCGGGACAGGGGCTTTGGGGAGCAGTACTTC
TRBV11-3,-,19,TRBJ2-1,TRBD1,CASGRRRDRGRMGYNEQFF,TGTGCCAGCGGTAGGAGGCGGGACAGGGGTCGTATGGGCTACAATGAGCAGTTCTTC
TRBV7-3,-,14,TRBJ2-4,-,CASSPEGGRNIQYF,TGTGCCAGCAGCCCGGAGGGGGGAAGGAACATTCAGTACTTC
TRBV27,-,14,TRBJ1-5,-,CASSWVGSNQPQHF,TGTGCCAGCAGTTGGGTAGGAAGCAATCAGCCCCAGCATTTT
TRBV18,-,11,TRBJ2-4,-,CASSSENIQYF,TGTGCCAGCTCAAGTGAAAACATTCAGTACTTC
TRBV13,-,16,TRBJ1-2,-,CASSSRGREVFYGYTF,TGTGCCAGCAGCTCCCGGGGTCGCGAGGTATTCTATGGCTACACCTTC
TRBV4-1,-,16,TRBJ2-2,-,CASSQVSRANTGELFF,TGCGCCAGCAGCCAAGTTTCCCGAGCGAACACCGGGGAGCTGTTTTTT
TRBV5-1,-,15,TRBJ2-2,-,CASSPGHGNTGELFF,TGCGCCAGCAGCCCGGGACACGGGAACACCGGGGAGCTGTTTTTT
TRBV7-2,-,13,TRBJ1-2,-,CASSFRWEDGYTF,TGTGCCAGCAGCTTTAGGTGGGAGGATGGCTACACCTTC
TRBV27,-,13,TRBJ2-1,-,CASSSEVRNEQFF,TGTGCCAGCAGTTCCGAGGTCAGAAATGAGCAGTTCTTC
TRBV4-3,-,17,TRBJ1-3,-,CASSQDKAGIIGNTIYF,TGCGCCAGCAGCCAAGATAAGGCCGGGATCATCGGAAACACCATATATTTT
TRBV28,once,16,TRBJ1-4,-,CASSPFDSLTNEKLFF,TGTGCCAGCAGCCCCTTCGACTCGCTAACTAATGAAAAACTGTTTTTT
TRBV9,-,16,TRBJ1-2,-,CASSPGRDLPNYGYTF,TGTGCCAGCAGCCCGGGGAGGGATTTACCTAACTATGGCTACACCTTC
TRBV29-1,-,14,TRBJ2-7,TRBD1,CSVVSGTGAYEQYF,TGCAGCGTGGTCTCCGGGACAGGGGCCTACGAGCAGTACTTC
TRBV9,-,14,TRBJ1-2,-,CASSVGLQGYGYTF,TGTGCCAGCAGCGTAGGACTGCAGGGGTATGGCTACACCTTC
TRBV6-1,-,17,TRBJ2-7,-,CASSEEGGQGRLYEQYF,TGTGCCAGCAGTGAAGAGGGGGGTCAGGGCCGACTGTACGAGCAGTACTTC
TRBV2,-,15,TRBJ2-3,TRBD1,CASSPTGVDTDTQYF,TGTGCCAGCAGTCCTACAGGGGTCGACACAGATACGCAGTATTTT
TRBV14,-,13,TRBJ1-1,-,CASSQGWQIEAFF,TGTGCCAGCAGCCAAGGATGGCAGATTGAAGCTTTCTTT